This TCR beta chain appears in the sequencing data of a study of cytomegalovirus exposure and HLA in healthy donors. Points from the study as a whole: An Asian-associated ancestry cluster reportedly showed fewer N-insertions than the roughly 670-donor mean in a later analysis.

It was with 60 Vbeta and 13 Jbeta primers that the PCR ran. Some clones are missing from TCRdb's copy, which holds only in-frame ones; the method was immunoSEQ multiplex PCR. The repertoire holds over 200,000 clones, with around 85% as singletons. This clone was counted a single time. Its cognate antigen is unknown. This CDR3 has 15 residues. The V and J ends lost 6 bases and 4 bases, in that order; junction bases with no gene match: 8. Germline V lookup: CDR1 MNHNS, CDR2 SASEGT. The sequencing input was PBMCs. This TCR came from a human donor in good health. The chain couples TRBV6-1 to TRBJ1-5; 8 positions match TRBD1. CDR3 bases: TGTGCCAGCAGCACTCAGGGGGCTGGGAATCAGCCCCAGCATTTT. Amino acid sequence: CASSTQGAGNQPQHF.